These T cell receptor beta chains were read from a single sample in a study of cytomegalovirus exposure and HLA in healthy donors. This table comes from immunoSEQ multiplex PCR, and its TCRdb copy is limited to in-frame clones, with some not included. This table holds about 250,000 clones, just over 70% found once. Sequencing input: PBMCs. The source is a female donor in good health and CMV-seronegative. Each CDR3 is given with its conserved first and last residue. The D gene is left open where the match is weak. Clone size is not always given. Where it is, it says once, few, many or a class for expanded clones.

>TRBJ1-2|16|NA|NA|TRBV19
CASSIGAREGFYGYTF
TGTGCCAGTAGTATAGGGGCGCGTGAGGGCTTCTATGGCTACACCTTC
>TRBJ1-4|16|NA|NA|TRBV4-1
CASSQLRGALDEKLFF
TGCGCCAGCAGCCAACTCAGGGGCGCTTTAGATGAAAAACTGTTTTTT
>TRBJ1-2|20|many|NA|TRBV13
CASRAAGSLLGEGTPYGYTF
TGTGCCAGCAGGGCCGCGGGTTCCCTCCTGGGGGAGGGGACGCCTTATGGCTACACCTTC
>TRBJ2-4|15|NA|NA|TRBV4-1
CASSQDSARGNIQYF
TGCGCCAGCAGCCAAGATTCGGCCAGGGGAAACATTCAGTACTTC
>TRBJ2-7|13|few|NA|TRBV4-1
CASSQGGPYEQYF
TGCGCCAGCAGCCAAGGTGGGCCTTACGAGCAGTACTTC
>TRBJ2-3|18|NA|TRBD2|TRBV7-9
CASSYSLSQREVTDTQYF
TGTGCCAGCAGCTACAGCTTATCCCAGCGGGAGGTCACAGATACGCAGTATTTT
>TRBJ2-1|16|NA|TRBD2|TRBV30
CAWSSGVASGLNEQFF
TGTGCCTGGAGTAGCGGGGTGGCTAGCGGTTTAAATGAGCAGTTCTTC
>TRBJ2-1|13|NA|NA|TRBV29-1
CSVEGAGPNEQFF
TGCAGCGTTGAAGGGGCAGGCCCGAATGAGCAGTTCTTC
>TRBJ2-4|15|few|NA|TRBV4-1
CASSREQGTKNIQYF
TGCGCCAGCAGCCGAGAACAGGGAACCAAAAACATTCAGTACTTC
>TRBJ2-1|15|NA|TRBD2|TRBV28
CASSPQTSGSYEQFF
TGTGCCAGCAGCCCTCAGACTAGCGGGAGCTATGAGCAGTTCTTC
>TRBJ1-2|16|few|TRBD1|TRBV5-1
CASSSGQGALNYGYTF
TGCGCCAGCAGCTCGGGACAGGGGGCTCTTAACTATGGCTACACCTTC
>TRBJ2-6|13|NA|NA|TRBV6-1
CASRQGGANVLTF
TGTGCCAGCCGTCAGGGTGGGGCCAACGTCCTGACTTTC
>TRBJ2-1|15|once|TRBD2|TRBV4-2
CASSQVLAGAYEQFF
TGTGCCAGCAGCCAAGTATTGGCGGGAGCTTATGAGCAGTTCTTC
>TRBJ1-1|15|NA|TRBD1|TRBV6-5
CASSSVDTGATEAFF
TGTGCCAGCAGTTCAGTTGATACAGGGGCCACTGAAGCTTTCTTT
>TRBJ2-7|14|NA|NA|TRBV5-4
CASSDIYTAYEQYF
TGTGCCAGCAGCGACATATATACGGCCTACGAGCAGTACTTC
>TRBJ2-7|16|NA|NA|TRBV5-1
CASSLVPEGQGYEQYF
TGCGCCAGCAGCTTGGTTCCGGAGGGGCAAGGGTACGAGCAGTACTTC
>TRBJ2-1|14|NA|TRBD2|TRBV2
CASSRGSSLGAGFF
TGTGCCAGCAGTCGCGGGAGTAGCTTGGGAGCTGGGTTCTTC
>TRBJ1-1|15|NA|TRBD1|TRBV7-9
CASSSIRGQNTEAFF
TGTGCCAGCAGCTCTATCAGGGGGCAGAACACTGAAGCTTTCTTT
>TRBJ2-7|13|once|NA|TRBV6-5
CASSFGVDYEQYF
TGTGCCAGCAGTTTCGGGGTCGACTACGAGCAGTACTTC
>TRBJ2-1|15|NA|TRBD2|TRBV18
CASSLLLAGGNEQFF
TGTGCCAGCTCACTGCTTCTAGCGGGAGGCAATGAGCAGTTCTTC
>TRBJ2-7|11|NA|TRBD1|TRBV20-1
CSATGQGQQYF
TGCAGTGCAACGGGACAGGGCCAGCAGTACTTC
>TRBJ1-1|15|NA|NA|TRBV30
CAWSRGGLKNTEAFF
TGTGCCTGGAGTCGGGGGGGATTGAAGAACACTGAAGCTTTCTTT
>TRBJ2-1|16|NA|NA|TRBV6-5
CASSYSHPVYYNEQFF
TGTGCCAGCAGTTACTCCCACCCGGTCTACTACAATGAGCAGTTCTTC
>TRBJ1-5|13|NA|NA|TRBV11-2
CASSPERHQPQHF
TGTGCCAGCAGCCCCGAGAGGCATCAGCCCCAGCATTTT
>TRBJ2-7|18|NA|TRBD2|TRBV5-4
CASSRGPGTSGFSYEQYF
TGTGCCAGCAGCCGGGGACCCGGGACTAGCGGGTTCTCCTACGAGCAGTACTTC
>TRBJ1-3|14|once|NA|TRBV11-3
CASSQGDAGNTIYF
TGTGCCAGCAGCCAGGGCGACGCTGGAAACACCATATATTTT
>TRBJ2-1|15|NA|TRBD2|TRBV7-9
CASREGLAGDNEQFF
TGTGCCAGCAGAGAGGGACTAGCGGGAGACAATGAGCAGTTCTTC
>TRBJ1-3|17|NA|TRBD1|TRBV7-2
CASSLARTGSPGNTIYF
TGTGCCAGCAGCTTAGCCAGGACAGGGTCCCCCGGAAACACCATATATTTT
>TRBJ1-4|16|NA|NA|TRBV9
CASSVQPLTTNEKLFF
TGTGCCAGCAGCGTACAACCACTAACAACTAATGAAAAACTGTTTTTT
>TRBJ1-1|16|NA|TRBD1|TRBV7-9
CASRHTGDHPNTEAFF
TGTGCCAGCAGACATACAGGGGACCATCCAAACACTGAAGCTTTCTTT
>TRBJ2-7|15|NA|NA|TRBV18
CASSRLRGTRYEQYF
TGTGCCAGCTCCCGGCTAAGGGGGACACGCTACGAGCAGTACTTC
>TRBJ1-1|11|NA|NA|TRBV20-1
CSARENTEAFF
TGCAGTGCTCGGGAGAACACTGAAGCTTTCTTT
>TRBJ1-4|15|NA|TRBD1|TRBV7-2
CASSLGGQVWEKLFF
TGTGCCAGCAGCTTAGGGGGACAGGTTTGGGAAAAACTGTTTTTT
>TRBJ2-5|16|NA|TRBD2|TRBV4-2
CASSQISGRTQETQYF
TGTGCCAGCAGCCAAATTAGCGGGAGGACTCAAGAGACCCAGTACTTC
>TRBJ2-7|14|once|NA|TRBV6-5
CASSFRGSSYEQYF
TGTGCCAGCAGTTTCAGGGGAAGCTCCTACGAGCAGTACTTC
>TRBJ2-1|19|NA|TRBD1|TRBV28
CAGGTGGPERGSSYNEQFF
TGTGCCGGGGGGACAGGGGGACCAGAACGTGGGAGCTCCTACAATGAGCAGTTCTTC
>TRBJ2-1|13|NA|NA|TRBV14
CASSPRGYNEQFF
TGTGCCAGCAGCCCGAGAGGGTACAATGAGCAGTTCTTC
>TRBJ1-6|15|few|TRBD1|TRBV19
CASSADRGQGSPLHF
TGTGCCAGTAGTGCCGACAGGGGGCAAGGTTCACCCCTCCACTTT
>TRBJ1-1|14|NA|NA|TRBV10-2
CASSEYRVNTEAFF
TGCGCCAGCAGTGAGTACAGGGTGAACACTGAAGCTTTCTTT
>TRBJ1-3|14|NA|TRBD1|TRBV5-6
CASSLGQGGNTIYF
TGTGCCAGCAGCTTGGGACAGGGTGGAAACACCATATATTTT
>TRBJ1-4|16|NA|NA|TRBV27
CASRGFRSGLPEKLFF
TGTGCCAGCAGGGGATTTCGTTCAGGGTTGCCTGAAAAACTGTTTTTT